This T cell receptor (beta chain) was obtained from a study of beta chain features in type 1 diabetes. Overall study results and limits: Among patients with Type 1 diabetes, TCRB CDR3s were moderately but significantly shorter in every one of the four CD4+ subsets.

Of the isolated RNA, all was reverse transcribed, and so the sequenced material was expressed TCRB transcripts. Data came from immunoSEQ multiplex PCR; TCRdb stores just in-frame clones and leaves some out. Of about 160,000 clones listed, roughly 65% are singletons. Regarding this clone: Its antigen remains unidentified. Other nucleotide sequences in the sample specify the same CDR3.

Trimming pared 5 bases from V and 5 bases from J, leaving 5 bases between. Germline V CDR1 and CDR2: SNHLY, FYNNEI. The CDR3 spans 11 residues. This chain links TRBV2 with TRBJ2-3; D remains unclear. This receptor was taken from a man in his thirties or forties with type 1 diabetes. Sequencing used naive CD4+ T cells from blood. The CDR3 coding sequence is TGTGCCAGCAGTCTTGGAGATACGCAGTATTTT. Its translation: CASSLGDTQYF.